Below, 2 T cell receptor beta chains from the same sample are listed, as sequenced in a study of beta chain features in type 1 diabetes. Sequenced material consisted of expressed TCRB transcripts (all of the isolated RNA was reverse transcribed). Method: immunoSEQ multiplex PCR; TCRdb's copy keeps in-frame clones and lacks some. The sample consists of 860,000 or so clones, 17% of them appearing once. Sequencing was carried out using naive CD4+ T cells from blood. These TCRs come from a woman aged 18-29 years in good health.

This clone was picked up a small number of times. This chain uses TRBV11-1 with TRBJ2-5; the match to TRBD2 covers 7 bases. The J segment lost 2 bases and the V segment lost 7 bases, leaving 10 bases of the junction unmatched. Germline CDR1 is SGHAT and CDR2 is FQDESV (reference sequence). The CDR3 extends over 15 amino acids. The CDR3 nucleotides read TGTGCCAGCACCCTAGGCGGGAGAGGGCAAGAGACCCAGTACTTC. Protein: CASTLGGRGQETQYF.

The chain carries TRBV28 and TRBJ2-1, with D possibly being TRBD1 (6 bases). Looked up from germline, CDR1 is MDHEN and CDR2 is SYDVKM. V lost 4 bases to trimming and J lost 7 bases, with 11 bases between them. The length of the CDR3 is 13 residues. Here the CDR3 reads CASSSPTGNEQFF. CDR3 nucleotide sequence: TGTGCCAGCAGTTCGCCCACAGGGAATGAGCAGTTCTTC.